This TCR beta chain was retrieved from a study of T-cell memory formation after mild COVID-19. Study overall: The two donors had largely donor-specific TCR clusters.

As for this clonotype: The antigen is unknown. Because the CDR3 is missing its conserved closing phenylalanine or tryptophan, this is likely a read error.

This CDR3 is 13 amino acids long. From germline, CDR1 is LGHDT and CDR2 YNNKEL (reference sequence). Trimming took 5 bases from V and 3 from J, leaving 9 bases between them. Whole-study findings and limits: Day 15 to 85 contracting clones showed balanced CD4/CD8; later expanders leaned CD4+. Pre-infection memory already had some responding clones, implying cross-reactive memory joined.

Libraries for TCRalpha and TCRbeta carried sample barcodes and unique molecular identifiers via 5'RACE. TCRdb used MiXCR to reprocess the 5' RACE reads, holding one entry per CDR3 protein. Among about 110,000 distinct CDR3 sequences listed, over 15% were seen once. The receptor comes from a man aged 18 to 29 who had mild COVID-19 (a few samples of this study predate the infection). Cell type and time point are not known. The sequenced sample consisted of PBMCs or a T cell subset sorted from them (not recorded which). The V and J genes are TRBV3-1 and TRBJ2-3; D is unclear. This chain's CDR3 is CASSWIGTDTQYL. The CDR3 coding sequence is TGTGCCAGCAGCTGGATAGGTACAGATACGCAGTATTTA.